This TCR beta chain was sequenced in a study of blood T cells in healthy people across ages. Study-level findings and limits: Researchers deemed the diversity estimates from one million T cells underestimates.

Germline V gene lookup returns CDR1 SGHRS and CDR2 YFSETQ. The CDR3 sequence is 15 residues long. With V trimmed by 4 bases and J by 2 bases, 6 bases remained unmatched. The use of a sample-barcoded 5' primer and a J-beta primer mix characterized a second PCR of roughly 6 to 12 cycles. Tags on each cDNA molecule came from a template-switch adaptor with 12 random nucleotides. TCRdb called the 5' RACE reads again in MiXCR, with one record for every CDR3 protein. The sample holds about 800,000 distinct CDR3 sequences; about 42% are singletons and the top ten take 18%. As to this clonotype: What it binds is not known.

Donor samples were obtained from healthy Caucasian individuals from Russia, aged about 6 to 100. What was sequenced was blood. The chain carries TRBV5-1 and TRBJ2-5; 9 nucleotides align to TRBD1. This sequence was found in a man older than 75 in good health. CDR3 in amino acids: CASSATGTGQETQYF. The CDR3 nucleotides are TGCGCCAGCAGCGCGACCGGGACAGGGCAAGAGACCCAGTACTTC.